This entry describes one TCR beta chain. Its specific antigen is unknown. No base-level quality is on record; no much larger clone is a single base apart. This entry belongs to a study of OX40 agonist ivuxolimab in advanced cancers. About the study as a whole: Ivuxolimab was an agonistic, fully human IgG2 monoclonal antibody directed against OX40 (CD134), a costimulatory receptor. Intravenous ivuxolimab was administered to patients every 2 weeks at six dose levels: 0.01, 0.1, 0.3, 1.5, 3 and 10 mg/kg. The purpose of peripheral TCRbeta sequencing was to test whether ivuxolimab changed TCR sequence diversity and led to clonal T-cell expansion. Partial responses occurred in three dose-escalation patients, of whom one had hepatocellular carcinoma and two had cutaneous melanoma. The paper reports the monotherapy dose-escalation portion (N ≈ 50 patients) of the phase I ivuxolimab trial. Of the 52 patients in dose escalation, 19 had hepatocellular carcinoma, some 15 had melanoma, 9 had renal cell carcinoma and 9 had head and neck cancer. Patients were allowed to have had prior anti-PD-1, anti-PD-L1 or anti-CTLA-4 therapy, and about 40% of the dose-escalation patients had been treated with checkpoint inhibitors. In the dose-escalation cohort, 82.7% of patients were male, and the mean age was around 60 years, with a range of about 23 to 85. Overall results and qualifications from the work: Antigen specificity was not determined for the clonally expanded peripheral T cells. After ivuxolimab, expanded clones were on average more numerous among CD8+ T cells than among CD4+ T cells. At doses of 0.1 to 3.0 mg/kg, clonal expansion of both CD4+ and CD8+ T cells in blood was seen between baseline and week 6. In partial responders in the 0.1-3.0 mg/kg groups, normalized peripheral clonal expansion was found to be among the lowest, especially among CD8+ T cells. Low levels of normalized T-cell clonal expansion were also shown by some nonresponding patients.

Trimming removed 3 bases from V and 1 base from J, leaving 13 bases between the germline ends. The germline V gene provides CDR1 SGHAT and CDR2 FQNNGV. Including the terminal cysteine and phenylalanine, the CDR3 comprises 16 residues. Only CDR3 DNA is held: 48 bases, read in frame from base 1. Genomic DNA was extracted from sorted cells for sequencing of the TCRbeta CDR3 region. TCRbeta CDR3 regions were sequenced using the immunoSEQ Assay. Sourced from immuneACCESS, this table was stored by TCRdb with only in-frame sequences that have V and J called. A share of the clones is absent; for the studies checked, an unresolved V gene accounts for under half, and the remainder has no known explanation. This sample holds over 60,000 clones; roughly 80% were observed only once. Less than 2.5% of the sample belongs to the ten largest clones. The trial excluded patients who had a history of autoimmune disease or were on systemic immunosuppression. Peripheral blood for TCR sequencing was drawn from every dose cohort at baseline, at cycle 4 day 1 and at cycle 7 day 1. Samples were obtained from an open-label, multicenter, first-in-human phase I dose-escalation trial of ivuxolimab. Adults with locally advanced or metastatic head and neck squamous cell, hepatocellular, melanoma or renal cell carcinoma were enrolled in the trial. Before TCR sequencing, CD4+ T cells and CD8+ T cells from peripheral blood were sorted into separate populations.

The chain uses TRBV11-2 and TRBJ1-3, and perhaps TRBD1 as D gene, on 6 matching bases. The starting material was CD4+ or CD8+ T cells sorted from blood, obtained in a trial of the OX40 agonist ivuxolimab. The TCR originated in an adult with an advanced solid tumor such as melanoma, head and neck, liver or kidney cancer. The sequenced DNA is TGTGCCAGCAGCTTCTCTCTTACAGGGTCTGGAAACACCATATATTTT. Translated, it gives CASSFSLTGSGNTIYF.